The 12 T cell receptor beta chains presented below share a single source sample, sequenced in a study. One entry per CDR3 protein results from TCRdb running MiXCR on the 5' RACE reads. The sample holds approximately 41,000 distinct CDR3 sequences, roughly 29% seen once. Sequenced: memory CD4+ T cells sorted from a lymph node. Subset specified: memory CD4+ T cells, CD4+CD45RO+CD25-. The source of these receptors is a female donor with breast cancer.

This clonotype has just a few counts. The genes are TRBV20-1 and TRBJ2-5; no firm D call. CDR3 size: 14 residues. Germline CDR1 reads DFQATT; CDR2 reads SNEGSKA (reference sequence). V shed 3 bases and J shed 3 bases, with 14 bases lying between them. CDR3 nucleotides: TGCAGTGCTAGTTTCCAGGCCCGAGAAGAGACCCAGTACTTC. The encoded protein is CSASFQAREETQYF.

The chain is built from TRBV20-1 and TRBJ2-5, with a tentative D call TRBD2 (5 bases). This CDR3 contains 14 residues. The germline V gene encodes CDR1 DFQATT and CDR2 SNEGSKA (reference sequence). Trimming pared 0 bases from V and 5 bases from J, leaving 13 bases between. The CDR3 DNA sequence: TGCAGTGCTAGAGATAACTCGGGAATGGAGACCCAGTACTTC. Translating gives CSARDNSGMETQYF.

With regard to this clonotype: Here the CDR3 omits its conserved ending phenylalanine or tryptophan, so a read error is the likely source. The chain employs TRBV9 and TRBJ2-1; a weak D match, TRBD2 (6 bases). V was shortened by 6 bases and J by 2 bases, with 15 bases between the two germline ends. This CDR3 has 15 residues. Germline-derived CDR1 and CDR2 are SGDLS and YYNGEE. Here the CDR3 reads CASNLGGAPYNEQFV. The CDR3, as DNA: TGTGCCAGCAACCTTGGAGGGGCCCCCTACAATGAGCAGTTCGTC.

The gene calls are TRBV9 and TRBJ2-2, with D unresolved. Germline CDR1 is SGDLS and CDR2 is YYNGEE. The CDR3 length is 16 residues. Trimming took 2 bases from V and 4 from J, leaving 15 bases between them. CDR3 DNA sequence: TGTGCCAGCAGCGTTCGCCTAGGATCCGGCACCGGGGAGCTGTTTTTT. Translating gives CASSVRLGSGTGELFF. Full variable domain (missing parts from reference TRBV9 and TRBJ2-2): DSGVTQTPKHLITATGQRVTLRCSPRSGDLSVYWYQQSLDQGLQFLIQYYNGEERAKGNILERFSAQQFPDLHSELNLSSLELGDSALYFCASSVRLGSGTGELFFGEGSRLTVL.

CDR3 region: CSATPSGNQPQHF. For the CDR3, the DNA is TGCAGCGCTACCCCTTCCGGCAATCAGCCCCAGCATTTT. The chain links TRBV29-1 to TRBJ1-5; no reliable D call. V lost 7 bases and J lost 2, with 12 bases in between. The CDR3 has 13 amino acids. CDR1 and CDR2 from the germline V gene are SQVTM and ANQGSEA.

The J gene is TRBJ1-1, the V gene TRBV3-1; D unresolved. Trimming took off 4 bases at V and 5 bases at J, with 17 bases between the two ends. CDR3 size: 15 residues. Germline V gives CDR1 LGHDT, CDR2 YNNKEL (reference sequence). The CDR3: CASSPAPLSGTEAFF. The CDR3 DNA reads as TGTGCCAGCAGCCCAGCCCCGTTATCCGGGACTGAAGCTTTCTTT.

V usage is TRBV7-6 and J usage is TRBJ2-1; weak D call: TRBD1 (5 bases). Trimming removed 5 bases at V and 9 bases at J, with 11 bases between. This CDR3 spans 12 amino acids. The germline V gene encodes CDR1 SGHVS and CDR2 FNYEAQ. The CDR3 loop is CASSLWGGEQFF. DNA for the CDR3: TGTGCCAGCAGCCTGTGGGGCGGTGAGCAGTTCTTC.

The gene calls are TRBV4-2 and TRBJ1-4; possibly TRBD1 for D (5 bases). CDR3 size: 14 residues. Looked up from germline, CDR1 is LGHNA and CDR2 is YNFKEQ. The V end lost 1 base, the J end lost 8 bases, and 11 bases lay between the germline ends. The CDR3 protein is CASSQGTRLEKLFF. CDR3 DNA: TGTGCCAGCAGCCAAGGGACAAGGTTGGAAAAACTGTTTTTT.

The V gene is TRBV20-1, the J gene TRBJ2-7; perhaps D is TRBD1 or TRBD2 (5 bases each). The CDR3 is 17 amino acids. Trimming took off 2 bases at V and 6 bases at J, with 26 bases between the two ends. Per the germline V gene, CDR1 is DFQATT and CDR2 is SNEGSKA (reference sequence). The CDR3 DNA follows: TGCAGTGCTAGAAGATTTCCGGGAACCTATGGGGCCTCCGAGCAGTACTTC. This gives the protein CSARRFPGTYGASEQYF.

This clonotype was picked up a small number of times. The rearrangement links TRBV7-2 to TRBJ1-4, with TRBD1 matching over 7 bases. V trimming: 2 bases; J trimming: 6 bases; junction bases outside the gene matches: 6. The germline V gene encodes CDR1 SGHTA and CDR2 FQGNSA. The CDR3 has 15 residues. CDR3 in DNA: TGTGCCAGCAGCTTATCAGACAGGGTATATGAAAAACTGTTTTTT. Residues: CASSLSDRVYEKLFF.

This clonotype has only a few counts. This chain connects TRBV7-2 to TRBJ2-5; 12 bases map to TRBD2. Trimming at V came to 3 bases and at J to 1 base, leaving 3 bases not matched to a gene. CDR1 is SGHTA, CDR2 FQGNSA, per germline. This CDR3 has 16 amino acids. The CDR3 nucleotides are TGTGCCAGCAGCTTGAGGACTAGCGGGACCCAAGAGACCCAGTACTTC. Its translation is CASSLRTSGTQETQYF.

This chain links TRBV5-1 with TRBJ2-1; the D is unclear. V was clipped by 0 bases and J by 6 bases, with 16 bases between them. The V gene's germline CDR1 is SGHRS and CDR2 YFSETQ. CDR3 length: 16 residues. Here the CDR3 reads CASSLAGAASGNEQFF. CDR3 bases: TGCGCCAGCAGCTTGGCGGGCGCGGCGTCTGGCAATGAGCAGTTCTTC.